This passage covers 28 T cell receptor beta chains from one sample sequenced in a study of long-term antiretroviral therapy in people with HIV (dated by TCRdb to 2022 to 2024). Sequencing of the TRB variable region was done with the immunoSEQ hsTCRB v3.0 assay at survey level resolution. Not all clones reach the TCRdb copy of this immuneACCESS table, which keeps in-frame sequences only. Checked studies attribute under half of the gap to unresolved V genes and leave the rest unexplained. In all, the sample holds 45,000 or so clones, and 94% of those were seen once. The top ten clonotypes cover approximately 2.2% of the sample. The sample was unsorted PBMCs, taken roughly 9.4 years after starting antiretroviral therapy. These TCRs come from a man aged 25-45 years with HIV.

For this clone: Mismatch with germline at one junction end may stem from a read error. V and J are TRBV7-7 and TRBJ2-2; the match to TRBD2 covers 9 bases. CDR1 and CDR2 from the germline V gene are SSHAT and FNYEAQ (reference sequence). The CDR3 runs to 15 residues. The CDR3 nucleotides are TGTGCTAGCAGCTTCGGCGGGGGGGCGACCGGGGAGCTGTTTTTT. Translated, it gives CASSFGGGATGELFF.

This chain uses TRBV27 with TRBJ1-5, with 10 bases aligning to TRBD1. Germline assignment: CDR1 MNHEY and CDR2 SMNVEV (reference sequence). The CDR3 runs 14 residues. Unmatched junction bases numbered 4, after V lost 5 bases and J lost 6 bases. The CDR3 nucleotides read TGTGCCAGCAGTCCCCGGGACAGGGGTCAGCCCCAGCATTTT. Protein product: CASSPRDRGQPQHF.

This clone was seen more than once but under ten times. The gene calls are TRBV6-6 and TRBJ2-2; D gene unclear. The V gene lost 7 bases and the J gene lost 8 bases, with 8 bases spanning the gap. The CDR3 is 11 residues long. Germline CDR1 MNHNY, CDR2 SVGAGI (reference sequence). As DNA, the CDR3 is TGTGCCAGCACCCACATGGGGGAGCTGTTTTTT. Translation: CASTHMGELFF.

The V gene is TRBV28, the J gene TRBJ1-6, with D possibly being TRBD1 (6 bases). The CDR3 has 14 residues. Looked up from germline, CDR1 is MDHEN and CDR2 is SYDVKM. Between the trimmed V and J ends, which lost 5 bases and 10 bases, there was a span of 15 bases. The CDR3 here is CASSQQGGKSPLHF. CDR3 sequence (DNA): TGTGCCAGCAGTCAACAGGGCGGCAAATCACCCCTCCACTTT.

The chain has TRBV7-2 and TRBJ2-3; 7 bases match TRBD2. Looked up from germline, CDR1 is SGHTA and CDR2 is FQGNSA. Trimming cost V 11 bases and J 1 base; bases outside gene matches: 3. The CDR3 sequence is 12 residues long. CDR3 loop: CAGGGGTDTQYF. The CDR3 coding sequence is TGTGCCGGCGGGGGAGGCACAGATACGCAGTATTTT.

The chain employs TRBV5-5 and TRBJ1-4; D is ambiguous. The germline V gene encodes CDR1 SGHKS and CDR2 YYEKEE (reference sequence). Trimming took 4 bases from V and 8 from J, leaving 15 bases between them. This CDR3 comprises 14 residues. This chain's CDR3 is CASSQSTEDEKLFF. DNA for the CDR3: TGTGCCAGCAGCCAATCCACGGAGGACGAAAAACTGTTTTTT. Supplemented by reference TRBV5-5 and TRBJ1-4, the full variable domain reads DAGVTQSPTHLIKTRGQQVTLRCSPISGHKSVSWYQQVLGQGPQFIFQYYEKEERGRGNFPDRFSARQFPNYSSELNVNALLLGDSALYLCASSQSTEDEKLFFGSGTQLSVL.

The V and J genes are TRBV27 and TRBJ1-5; 10 bases line up with TRBD1. Germline V gene sequence: CDR1 MNHEY, CDR2 SMNVEV (reference sequence). The CDR3 totals 15 residues. With V trimmed by 5 bases and J by 5 bases, 6 bases remained unmatched. CDR3 sequence (DNA): TGTGCCAGCAGTGCGGACAGGGGGTACGATCAGCCCCAGCATTTT. Translating it yields CASSADRGYDQPQHF.

This clone was counted a single time. This sequence joins TRBV11-2 and TRBJ1-2, with TRBD1 matching over 8 bases. Looked up from germline, CDR1 is SGHAT and CDR2 is FQNNGV. The CDR3 is made up of 13 amino acids. The ends lost 5 bases at V and 11 bases at J; junction bases unmatched: 10. Here the CDR3 reads CASSVPDRAWYTF. CDR3 in DNA: TGTGCCAGCAGCGTACCGGACAGGGCCTGGTACACCTTC.

The V and J genes are TRBV4-2 and TRBJ1-1; no reliable D call. This CDR3 region has 13 residues. CDR1 is LGHNA, CDR2 YNFKEQ, per germline. V lost 6 bases to trimming and J lost 1 base, with 9 bases between them. The CDR3 bases are TGTGCCAGCAGGGACGAAGGGAACACTGAAGCTTTCTTT. It yields the protein CASRDEGNTEAFF.

The CDR3 DNA is TGCGCCAGCAGCTTCTCCTCGGACAGGAACACAGATACGCAGTATTTT. It is translated as CASSFSSDRNTDTQYF. J is TRBJ2-3 and V is TRBV5-1; TRBD1 aligns across 7 bases. Trimming at V came to 2 bases and at J to 2 bases, leaving 8 bases not matched to a gene. CDR3 length: 16 residues. The germline V gene encodes CDR1 SGHRS and CDR2 YFSETQ.

V and J are TRBV11-3 and TRBJ2-1; D not resolved. The CDR3 length is 15 residues. The V end was cut by 2 bases, the J end by 0 bases, with 8 bases between. In germline, CDR1 is SGHNT, CDR2 YENEEA. The CDR3 sequence: CASSLSPSSYNEQFF. Here the CDR3 DNA reads TGTGCCAGCAGCTTATCTCCGAGCTCCTACAATGAGCAGTTCTTC. Variable domain in full (rest from reference TRBV11-3 and TRBJ2-1): EAGVVQSPRYKIIEKKQPVAFWCNPISGHNTLYWYLQNLGQGPELLIRYENEEAVDDSQLPKDRFSAERLKGVDSTLKIQPAELGDSAVYLCASSLSPSSYNEQFFGPGTRLTVL.

The rearrangement links TRBV10-3 to TRBJ2-7; either TRBD1 or TRBD2 may supply D (5 bases each). Looked up from germline, CDR1 is ENHRY and CDR2 is SYGVKD. CDR3 size: 13 residues. V was trimmed by 8 bases and J by 0 bases, leaving 11 bases between them. CDR3 residues: CAIALGDSYEQYF. CDR3 DNA sequence: TGTGCCATCGCCCTGGGGGACTCCTACGAGCAGTACTTC.

The rearrangement uses TRBV11-2 and TRBJ1-2; the D is unclear. V lost 5 bases and J 10 bases, leaving 17 bases between the germline ends. The germline V gene encodes CDR1 SGHAT and CDR2 FQNNGV. There are 13 residues in the CDR3. The CDR3 DNA sequence: TGTGCCAGCAGCCTCTACGGCGCTGAGGACTACACCTTC. Translated, it gives CASSLYGAEDYTF.

V usage is TRBV6-1 and J usage is TRBJ1-3, with 10 bases identical to TRBD1. V lost 4 bases, J lost 0 bases, and 6 bases stayed unmatched. CDR3 size: 17 residues. CDR1 and CDR2 from the germline V gene are MNHNS and SASEGT. The CDR3 is CASSAHRDRGSGNTIYF. CDR3 coding DNA: TGTGCCAGCAGTGCCCACCGGGACAGGGGCTCTGGAAACACCATATATTTT.

The V and J genes are TRBV2 and TRBJ1-6, with D possibly being TRBD1 (5 bases). Between the trimmed V and J ends, which lost 8 bases and 0 bases, there was a span of 14 bases. This CDR3 has 16 amino acids. Germline CDR1 and CDR2: SNHLY and FYNNEI. The CDR3 sequence is CASAAGVISYNSPLHF. DNA for the CDR3: TGTGCCAGCGCGGCGGGGGTCATCTCCTATAATTCACCCCTCCACTTT.

The count of this clone is one. V is TRBV2 and J is TRBJ2-5; no clear D gene. Per the germline V gene, CDR1 is SNHLY and CDR2 is FYNNEI. Trimming pared 6 bases from V and 3 bases from J, leaving 17 bases between. CDR3 size: 15 residues. This chain's CDR3 is CASSPNTQIKETQYF. DNA of the CDR3: TGTGCCAGCAGCCCTAATACGCAAATCAAAGAGACCCAGTACTTC. Using reference TRBV2 and TRBJ2-5 for the parts outside the CDR3, the full variable domain is EPEVTQTPSHQVTQMGQEVILRCVPISNHLYFYWYRQILGQKVEFLVSFYNNEISEKSEIFDDQFSVERPDGSNFTLKIRSTKLEDSAMYFCASSPNTQIKETQYFGPGTRLLVL.

This sequence joins TRBV14 and TRBJ1-4, with a possible D match to TRBD1 (5 bases). The CDR3 totals 15 residues. The V and J ends lost 2 bases and 8 bases respectively, with 15 bases between them. Germline CDR1 and CDR2: SGHDN and FVKESK. CDR3 sequence: CASSQTTERQEKLFF. The CDR3 DNA reads TGTGCCAGCAGCCAAACGACAGAGAGGCAAGAAAAACTGTTTTTT.

This chain uses TRBV19 with TRBJ2-2; TRBD2 matches at 11 bases. CDR1 is LNHDA and CDR2 is SQIVND in the germline V gene (reference sequence). V shed 6 bases and J 3 bases; nucleotides not matched to a gene: 0. The CDR3 totals 14 residues. The DNA for the CDR3 is TGTGCCAGTAGGGGACTAGCGGACACCGGGGAGCTGTTTTTT. Protein sequence: CASRGLADTGELFF.

This clone was detected only once. The chain employs TRBV9 and TRBJ1-1; no clear D gene. The ends were cut back, 0 bases at V and 5 bases at J, with 11 bases in the middle. Per the germline V gene, CDR1 is SGDLS and CDR2 is YYNGEE. This CDR3 has 14 residues. The CDR3 sequence is CASSVGGEDTEAFF. In DNA form, the CDR3 reads TGTGCCAGCAGCGTAGGGGGTGAGGATACTGAAGCTTTCTTT.

This sequence joins TRBV7-8 and TRBJ2-2; TRBD2 might be the D (6 bases). The CDR3 runs to 16 residues. V shed 2 bases and J shed 6 bases, with 16 bases lying between them. Germline V gene data show CDR1 as SGHVS and CDR2 as FQNEAQ. CDR3 amino acids: CASSLITSWGAGELFF. The CDR3, as DNA: TGTGCCAGCAGCTTAATAACTAGCTGGGGAGCCGGGGAGCTGTTTTTT.

This clone appeared once. V usage is TRBV4-2 and J usage is TRBJ2-6; D is perhaps TRBD2 (7 bases). The length of the CDR3 is 20 residues. V dropped 0 bases and J dropped 2 bases, with 20 bases sitting between them. Germline CDR1 LGHNA, CDR2 YNFKEQ. The DNA for the CDR3 is TGTGCCAGCAGCCAAGAGGGAAGGGGGGGTAATTATCCTGGGGCCAACGTCCTGACTTTC. Its translation: CASSQEGRGGNYPGANVLTF.

This chain links TRBV9 with TRBJ2-3; 9 bases line up with TRBD2. CDR3 length: 17 residues. Germline V gene lookup returns CDR1 SGDLS and CDR2 YYNGEE. V was pared by 0 bases and J by 1 base, with 6 bases of the junction left unmatched. The CDR3 coding sequence is TGTGCCAGCAGCGTAGGAGGCGGGGGGGCCGGCACAGATACGCAGTATTTT. Translating gives CASSVGGGGAGTDTQYF.

V is TRBV25-1 and J is TRBJ2-3; 8 positions match TRBD1. The CDR3 totals 15 residues. The J segment lost 2 bases and the V segment lost 5 bases, leaving 6 bases of the junction unmatched. Looked up from germline, CDR1 is MGHDK and CDR2 is SYGVNS. CDR3 DNA sequence: TGTGCCAGCAGTAGTAGACAGGGGACCACAGATACGCAGTATTTT. Its protein product is CASSSRQGTTDTQYF.

The chain is built from TRBV5-1 and TRBJ2-5; TRBD1 agrees at 10 bases. The ends lost 1 base at V and 5 bases at J; junction bases unmatched: 8. The CDR3 has 16 residues. CDR1 SGHRS and CDR2 YFSETQ come from the germline V gene. DNA for the CDR3: TGCGCCAGCAGCTTGTGGTTTGGGGGACAGGGGGAGACCCAGTACTTC. Translation gives CASSLWFGGQGETQYF.

This chain connects TRBV2 to TRBJ2-3; D not resolved. This CDR3 spans 14 amino acids. Germline V gene lookup returns CDR1 SNHLY and CDR2 FYNNEI. V was clipped by 4 bases and J by 1 base, with 9 bases between them. The CDR3 DNA reads TGTGCCAGCAGTGTGGGAACACGCACAGATACGCAGTATTTT. Protein product: CASSVGTRTDTQYF.

The V gene is TRBV19, the J gene TRBJ1-5; 7 bases agree with TRBD1. The CDR3 runs 14 residues. Germline lookup yields CDR1 LNHDA and CDR2 SQIVND (reference sequence). The J segment lost 2 bases and the V segment lost 7 bases, leaving 5 bases of the junction unmatched. CDR3 nucleotides: TGTGCCAGTACCTCCGGGACAGGCAATCAGCCCCAGCATTTT. Its protein is CASTSGTGNQPQHF.

The chain recombines TRBV9 with TRBJ2-3; D is undetermined. The germline V and J ends were trimmed by 0 bases and 1 base, with 9 bases remaining between them. The CDR3 spans 15 residues. CDR1 is SGDLS, CDR2 YYNGEE, per germline. The CDR3 nucleotides read TGTGCCAGCAGCGTAGCGGGTACGCGCACAGATACGCAGTATTTT. It is translated as CASSVAGTRTDTQYF.

This clone was counted a single time. This chain connects TRBV28 to TRBJ1-1; D gene unclear. Germline loops: CDR1 MDHEN, CDR2 SYDVKM. CDR3 length: 16 amino acids. V gave up 8 bases and J gave up 3 bases, with 22 bases separating them. The DNA of the CDR3 is TGTGCCAGCTGCGACGGAAAATATTTCTCATACACTGAAGCTTTCTTT. Its protein product is CASCDGKYFSYTEAFF. The variable domain in full, completed from reference TRBV28 and TRBJ1-1, reads DVKVTQSSRYLVKRTGEKVFLECVQDMDHENMFWYRQDPGLGLRLIYFSYDVKMKEKGDIPEGYSVSREKKERFSLILESASTNQTSMYLCASCDGKYFSYTEAFFGQGTRLTVV.